These 7 T cell receptor beta chains came from one sample sequenced in a study of T-cell memory formation after mild COVID-19. Via MiXCR, TCRdb re-called the 5' RACE reads, giving one row per CDR3 protein. Altogether 300,000 to 400,000 distinct CDR3 sequences are present, around 27% being singletons, with the ten largest covering roughly 12%. Sequenced: PBMCs or a T cell subset sorted from them (not recorded which). These receptors all stem from an adult woman who had mild COVID-19 (a few samples of this study predate the infection). Cell type and time point are not known.

This clonotype has only a few counts. The chain couples TRBV20-1 to TRBJ1-1; TRBD1 matches at 11 bases. CDR3 length: 15 amino acids. V shed 1 base and J 3 bases; nucleotides not matched to a gene: 4. Per the germline V gene, CDR1 is DFQATT and CDR2 is SNEGSKA (reference sequence). The CDR3 loop is CSARGTGGWDTEAFF. CDR3 coding DNA: TGCAGTGCTAGAGGGACAGGGGGCTGGGACACTGAAGCTTTCTTT.

Regarding this clonotype: A read error may account for a junction end that differs from germline. CDR3 residues: CASSVPEEETQYF. CDR3 DNA sequence: TGTGCCAGCAGTGTCCCCGAAGAAGAGACACAGTACTTC. The gene calls are TRBV2 and TRBJ2-5; D remains ambiguous. CDR3 length equals 13 residues. Germline V gene sequence: CDR1 SNHLY, CDR2 FYNNEI.

The rearrangement joins TRBV5-5 to TRBJ2-6; a weak D match, TRBD1 (5 bases). CDR1 and CDR2 (germline): SGHKS, YYEKEE (reference sequence). The CDR3 covers 17 residues. The germline V and J ends were trimmed by 5 bases and 1 base, with 16 bases remaining between them. The DNA of the CDR3 is TGTGCCAGCAGTCAACCGACAGTAGTTTCTGGGGCCAACGTCCTGACTTTC. This encodes CASSQPTVVSGANVLTF. Combining the CDR3 with reference TRBV5-5 and TRBJ2-6 gives the whole variable domain DAGVTQSPTHLIKTRGQQVTLRCSPISGHKSVSWYQQVLGQGPQFIFQYYEKEERGRGNFPDRFSARQFPNYSSELNVNALLLGDSALYLCASSQPTVVSGANVLTFGAGSRLTVL.

The DNA of the CDR3 is TGTGCCACCAGTGACTGGACTAGCGGGGCTCAGAATGAGCAGTTCTTC. Its translation is CATSDWTSGAQNEQFF. The chain joins TRBV24-1 to TRBJ2-1; 12 bases line up with TRBD2. CDR3 size: 16 residues. Germline loops: CDR1 KGHDR, CDR2 SFDVKD. The J segment lost 7 bases and the V segment lost 4 bases, leaving 7 bases of the junction unmatched.

V gene TRBV19 combines with J gene TRBJ1-1, with D possibly TRBD1 on 6 matching bases. Germline loops: CDR1 LNHDA, CDR2 SQIVND (reference sequence). The CDR3 is 16 residues long. Trimming took 6 bases from V and 5 from J, leaving 22 bases between them. This CDR3 reads CASRTSRGRGVTEAFF. Here the CDR3 DNA reads TGTGCCAGTAGGACATCCCGGGGGCGCGGGGTTACTGAAGCTTTCTTT.

This clonotype was found a few times. The chain links TRBV2 to TRBJ2-5; possibly TRBD1 for D (7 bases). Germline CDR1 and CDR2: SNHLY and FYNNEI. The CDR3 has 15 residues. The germline V and J ends were trimmed by 4 bases and 4 bases, with 16 bases remaining between them. The CDR3 is CASSVQGGFRETQYF. The CDR3 DNA reads as TGTGCCAGCAGTGTTCAGGGGGGATTTAGAGAGACCCAGTACTTC.

This clonotype was seen ten or more times. The V and J genes are TRBV5-1 and TRBJ2-3; 7 positions agree with TRBD1. The germline gives CDR1 SGHRS, CDR2 YFSETQ. The ends lost 2 bases at V and 5 bases at J; junction bases unmatched: 2. The CDR3 is made up of 13 amino acids. The CDR3 nucleotides read TGCGCCAGCAGCTTAACAGGGGTAGATACGCAGTATTTT. This encodes CASSLTGVDTQYF.